Given below is one T cell receptor (beta chain) in context. Each PCR contained spiked synthetic TR CDR3 controls spanning every V-J pairing. Repertoires were generated with immunoSEQ multiplex PCR, while TCRdb's copy carries only in-frame clones and drops some. The data show 25,000 to 35,000 clones, about 90% seen once. The data derive from a study of multiple sclerosis patients with progressive multifocal leukoencephalopathy. The time point is: time of PML onset. PML was diagnosed clinically and by MRI, then confirmed by JC virus DNA in cerebrospinal fluid. PML in natalizumab-treated patients developed after between roughly 16 and 56 months of natalizumab therapy. T3 blood samples were collected at the time of PML onset. CDR1 is LGHNT and CDR2 is FRNRAP in the germline V gene. Between the trimmed V and J ends, which lost 9 bases and 2 bases, there was a span of 13 bases. The CDR3 is 13 amino acids.

The V call is TRBV12-5, the J call TRBJ2-5, with D possibly TRBD1 on 5 matching bases. Source: PBMCs, taken from a patient treated with natalizumab. This receptor was taken from a human donor with progressive multifocal leukoencephalopathy. The CDR3 nucleotides are TGTGCTAGCTTGCCTAGGGGACAAGAGACCCAGTACTTC. It specifies CASLPRGQETQYF.